The subject of this entry is one T cell receptor (beta chain). The source of the sample is a study of blood T cell repertoires in COVID-19. Whole-study context: Collection of acute and convalescent COVID-19 samples took place in the United States, Italy and Spain. PBMCs, B-cell-depleted T cells, or T cells provided the cDNA or gDNA that made up the material.

Patients at the Seattle site were enrolled during active infection and followed longitudinally. Study processing details: Quantification of nucleated cells was approximated via reference gene primer amplification. Profiling relied on immunoSEQ multiplex PCR, and the TCRdb table lists in-frame clones only, not all of them. Clonal size and the V and J genes are those of that table, whereas D and trimming came from the DNA. The sample lists hundreds of thousands of clones; more than 70% were seen once. The CDR3 sequence is 17 residues long. Unmatched junction bases numbered 6, after V lost 3 bases and J lost 4 bases. Looked up from germline, CDR1 is SGDLS and CDR2 is YYNGEE.

The TCR sequence derives from a woman in her 70s with COVID-19, enrolled during active disease. V and J are TRBV9 and TRBJ2-5; 16 positions agree with TRBD2. Sequenced input: peripheral blood. CDR3 nucleotide sequence: TGTGCCAGCAGCGCTGGGACTAGCGGGGGGGCCGGAGAGACCCAGTACTTC. It is translated as CASSAGTSGGAGETQYF.